This T cell receptor beta chain derives from a study of T cell repertoires in cytomegalovirus infection. The CDR3 length is 16 residues. The germline gives CDR1 SNHLY, CDR2 FYNNEI. J gave up 9 bases and V 6 bases, and 17 bases lay outside the gene matches. From the reads, TCRdb called clonotypes with MiXCR, one entry per CDR3 protein. There are 490,000 or so distinct CDR3 sequences in the sample; about 11% occur only once, and roughly 10% lies in the top ten. This clonotype was seen many times. V gene TRBV2 combines with J gene TRBJ2-1, with 7 bases that match TRBD2. The sequenced sample consisted of PBMCs. This clonotype was obtained from a human donor in good health (CMV status not recorded). Some clones in this sample may be carry-over from other donors' samples. CDR3 nucleotide sequence: TGTGCCAGCAGGCCGACCCCAGCGGGATCCTCTCGTGAGCAGTTCTTC. Its protein is CASRPTPAGSSREQFF.